This T cell receptor beta chain was captured in a study of T cell responses to AZD1222 COVID-19 vaccine. The CDR3 length is 16 residues. Concerning this clone itself: Antigen specificity is unknown.

Regarding the study as a whole: Donors were mostly white British, more females; clonal diversity possibly underestimated. Regions 160-218 and 743-854 held dominance among vaccine-associated CD4 TCRs, which spanned spike. Repertoires were sampled only after the peak T cell response. Seropositive AZD1222 recipients at baseline numbered only five or six.

Here immunoSEQ multiplex PCR was the method, and the copy in TCRdb shows in-frame clones only, minus some. The top ten clones hold about 1% of a sample with some 180,000 clones, 80% to 95% of them seen once. This sample comprised peripheral blood, obtained 28 days after the second dose of the MenACWY control vaccine. The J gene is TRBJ1-1, the V gene TRBV12-2; the table's D gene call, TRBD1, was not cross checked with the DNA. TRBV12-2 is flagged as a pseudogene. The sequence was obtained from an adult who received the MenACWY meningococcal vaccine as a control. CDR3 bases: TGTGCAAGTCGCTTAGCGGGGACATTAGAGAACACTGAAGCTTTCTTT. Protein product: CASRLAGTLENTEAFF.